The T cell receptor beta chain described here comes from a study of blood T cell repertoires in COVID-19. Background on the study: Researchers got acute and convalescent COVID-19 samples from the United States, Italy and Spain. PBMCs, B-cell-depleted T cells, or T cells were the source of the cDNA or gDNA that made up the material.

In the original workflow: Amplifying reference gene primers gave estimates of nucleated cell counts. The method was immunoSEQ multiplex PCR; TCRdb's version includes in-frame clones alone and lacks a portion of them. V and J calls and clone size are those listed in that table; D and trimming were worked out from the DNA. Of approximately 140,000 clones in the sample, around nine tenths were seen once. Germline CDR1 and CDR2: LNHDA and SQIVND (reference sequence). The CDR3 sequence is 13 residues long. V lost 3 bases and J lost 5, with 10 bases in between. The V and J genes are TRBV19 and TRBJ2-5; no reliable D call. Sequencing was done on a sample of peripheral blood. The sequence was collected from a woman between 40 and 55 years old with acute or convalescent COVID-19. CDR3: CASSIGSWETQYF. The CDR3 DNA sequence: TGTGCCAGTAGTATTGGTAGTTGGGAGACCCAGTACTTC.